These 2 T cell receptor beta chains were all obtained from the same sample, sequenced in a study of T cell changes during pregnancy in multiple sclerosis. TCRdb's table, derived via immunoSEQ multiplex PCR, lists solely in-frame clones and lacks some. This table has about 80,000 clones, 92% appearing once. The material sequenced was peripheral blood, taken before pregnancy. The receptors were gathered from a female donor with multiple sclerosis, enrolled in a pregnancy study.

The rearrangement links TRBV7-9 to TRBJ2-6; TRBD1 agrees at 11 bases. This CDR3 is built from 18 residues. After removal of 7 bases from V and 1 base from J, the junction contained 9 bases not matched to a gene. Per germline, CDR1 SEHNR and CDR2 FQNEAQ (reference sequence). The CDR3 region is CASTASWDRGSGANVLTF. CDR3 in DNA: TGTGCCAGCACCGCTTCGTGGGACAGGGGGTCTGGGGCCAACGTCCTGACTTTC.

The V gene is TRBV5-4, the J gene TRBJ2-3, with TRBD2 identical over 14 bases. Germline CDR1 is SGHNT and CDR2 is YYREEE (reference sequence). V was pared by 4 bases and J by 5 bases, with 9 bases of the junction left unmatched. CDR3 length: 17 residues. The CDR3 DNA reads as TGTGCCAGCAGCCAAGCCGGGACTAGCGGGAGTCAAGATACGCAGTATTTT. Translated: CASSQAGTSGSQDTQYF.